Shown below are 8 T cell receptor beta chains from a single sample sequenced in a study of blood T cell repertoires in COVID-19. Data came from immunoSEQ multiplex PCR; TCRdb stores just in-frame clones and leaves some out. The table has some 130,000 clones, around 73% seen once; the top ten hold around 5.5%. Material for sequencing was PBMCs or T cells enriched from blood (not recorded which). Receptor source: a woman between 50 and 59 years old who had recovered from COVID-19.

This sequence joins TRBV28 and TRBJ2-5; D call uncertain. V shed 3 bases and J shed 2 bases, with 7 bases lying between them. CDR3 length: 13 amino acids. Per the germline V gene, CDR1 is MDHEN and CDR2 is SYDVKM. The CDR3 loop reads CASSLRVQETQYF. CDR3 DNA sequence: TGTGCCAGCAGTTTGCGAGTACAAGAGACCCAGTACTTC.

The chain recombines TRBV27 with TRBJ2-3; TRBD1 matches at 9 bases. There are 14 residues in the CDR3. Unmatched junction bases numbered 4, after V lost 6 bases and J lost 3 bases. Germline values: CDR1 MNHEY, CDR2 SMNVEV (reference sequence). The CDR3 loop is CASSSDRGTDTQYF. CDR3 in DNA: TGTGCCAGCAGCTCGGACAGGGGAACAGATACGCAGTATTTT.

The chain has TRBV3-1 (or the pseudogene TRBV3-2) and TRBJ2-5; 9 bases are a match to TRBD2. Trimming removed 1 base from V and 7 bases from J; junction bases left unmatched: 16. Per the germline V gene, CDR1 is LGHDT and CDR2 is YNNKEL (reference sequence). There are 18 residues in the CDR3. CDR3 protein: CASSQGGSGSGGWWTQYF. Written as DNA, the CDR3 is TGTGCCAGCAGCCAAGGAGGTTCGGGTAGCGGGGGATGGTGGACCCAGTACTTC.

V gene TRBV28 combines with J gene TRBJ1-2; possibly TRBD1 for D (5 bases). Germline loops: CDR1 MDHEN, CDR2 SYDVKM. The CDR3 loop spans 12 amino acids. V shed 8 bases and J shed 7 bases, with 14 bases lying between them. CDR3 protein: CASYPGVGGYTF. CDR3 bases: TGTGCCAGCTACCCGGGGGTTGGTGGCTACACCTTC.

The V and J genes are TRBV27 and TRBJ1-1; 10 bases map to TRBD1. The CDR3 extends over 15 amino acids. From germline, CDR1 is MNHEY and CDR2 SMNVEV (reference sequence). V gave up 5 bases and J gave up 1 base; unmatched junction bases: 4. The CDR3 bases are TGTGCCAGCAGTCCCCGGACAGGGGGGAACACTGAAGCTTTCTTT. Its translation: CASSPRTGGNTEAFF.

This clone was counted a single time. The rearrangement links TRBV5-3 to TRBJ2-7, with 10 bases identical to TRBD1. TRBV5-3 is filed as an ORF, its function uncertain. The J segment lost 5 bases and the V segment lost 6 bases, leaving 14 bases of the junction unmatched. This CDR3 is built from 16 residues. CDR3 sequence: CARTSLRGQGFHEQYV. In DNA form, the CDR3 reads TGTGCCAGAACGTCGTTGAGGGGACAGGGGTTCCACGAGCAGTACGTC.

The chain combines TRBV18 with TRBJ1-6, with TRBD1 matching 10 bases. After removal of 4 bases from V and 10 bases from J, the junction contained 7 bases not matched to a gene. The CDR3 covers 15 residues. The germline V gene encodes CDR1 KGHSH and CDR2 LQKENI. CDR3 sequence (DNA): TGTGCCAGCTCACTGGGGACAGGGGTAGAATCACCCCTCCACTTT. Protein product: CASSLGTGVESPLHF.

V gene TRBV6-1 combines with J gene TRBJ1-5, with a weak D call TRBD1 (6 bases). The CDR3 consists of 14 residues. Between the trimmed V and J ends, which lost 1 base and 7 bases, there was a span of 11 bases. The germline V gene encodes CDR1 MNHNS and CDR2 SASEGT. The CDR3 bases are TGTGCCAGCAGTGAAGGACAGGCCAGGCAGCCCCAGCATTTT. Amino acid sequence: CASSEGQARQPQHF.